This TCR beta chain was sequenced during a study of a mutant IDH1 vaccine in newly diagnosed glioma. Study-level information: Vaccination was launched 4-6 weeks after radiotherapy alone, or with temozolomide cycles. Earlier care involved radiotherapy, temozolomide, or both, and the majority received both.

V lost 0 bases and J 4 bases, leaving 10 bases between the germline ends. This CDR3 is 15 amino acids long. Looked up from germline, CDR1 is LNHNV and CDR2 is YYDKDF (reference sequence). The time point here: week 5, during vaccination. Topical imiquimod accompanied each vaccine dose, which consisted of 300 ug of mutant IDH1 20-mer peptide. Comment on this clone: Antigen specificity is unknown.

Assay: immunoSEQ multiplex PCR; the TCRdb copy retains only in-frame clones and omits some. The data contain 12,000 or so clones, 80% to 90% of them singletons. This chain links TRBV15 with TRBJ1-5, with D tentatively TRBD1 (5 bases). This material consisted of PBMCs, taken from a glioma patient whose treatment included an IDH1 peptide vaccine. The receptor's source is a woman aged 35 to 49 with glioma. Some clones in this sample may be carry-over from other donors' samples. CDR3 region: CATSRDPGINQPQHF. DNA for the CDR3: TGTGCCACCAGCAGAGATCCAGGGATTAATCAGCCCCAGCATTTT.